The next 5 T cell receptor beta chains were all read from a single sample in a study of T cells in narcolepsy. Profiling relied on immunoSEQ multiplex PCR, and the TCRdb table lists in-frame clones only, not all of them. In the table there are approximately 30,000 clones, about 80% of which are singletons. The sequenced material came from CD45RA- memory CD4+ T cells from PBMCs. The source of these receptors is a human donor with narcolepsy.

By proportion, this clone is medium-sized. V is TRBV6-6 and J is TRBJ1-2; D is unclear. V was shortened by 0 bases and J by 8 bases, with 4 bases between the two germline ends. The CDR3 runs to 11 residues. The germline V gene encodes CDR1 MNHNY and CDR2 SVGAGI (reference sequence). Here the CDR3 DNA reads TGTGCCAGCAGTTACTCCCAGGGCTACACCTTC. Translated, it gives CASSYSQGYTF.

V and J are TRBV5-4 and TRBJ1-3; the D is unclear. V was cut by 4 bases and J by 6 bases, with 20 bases left in between. From germline, CDR1 is SGHNT and CDR2 YYREEE (reference sequence). The CDR3 covers 16 residues. The CDR3: CASSLRAAGSANTIYF. Written as DNA, the CDR3 is TGTGCCAGCAGCCTCCGGGCCGCTGGGAGTGCAAACACCATATATTTT.

The J gene is TRBJ2-2, the V gene TRBV5-4; D possibly uses TRBD1 or TRBD2 (5 bases each). V shed 5 bases and J shed 2 bases, with 16 bases lying between them. The CDR3 extends over 16 amino acids. Per germline, CDR1 SGHNT and CDR2 YYREEE (reference sequence). The CDR3 DNA reads as TGTGCCAGCAGACCCGGTGGGGGATCCAACACCGGGGAGCTGTTTTTT. Its protein product is CASRPGGGSNTGELFF.

V is TRBV7-3 and J is TRBJ2-5; D gene unclear. The CDR3 is 15 residues long. The germline V gene encodes CDR1 SGHTA and CDR2 FQGTGA. V was pared by 5 bases and J by 5 bases, with 18 bases between. The CDR3 DNA sequence: TGTGCCAGCAGCGCCGGCCCTGCCGCCGGGGAGACCCAGTACTTC. Translation gives CASSAGPAAGETQYF.

This clone was recorded once. The gene calls are TRBV19 and TRBJ1-6; D not resolved. Germline V gene lookup returns CDR1 LNHDA and CDR2 SQIVND (reference sequence). CDR3 length: 13 residues. Trimming left V 11 bases short and J 0 bases short, with 8 bases between. The CDR3 sequence is CAAQVSYNSPLHF. As DNA, the CDR3 is TGTGCCGCTCAGGTCTCCTATAATTCACCCCTCCACTTT.